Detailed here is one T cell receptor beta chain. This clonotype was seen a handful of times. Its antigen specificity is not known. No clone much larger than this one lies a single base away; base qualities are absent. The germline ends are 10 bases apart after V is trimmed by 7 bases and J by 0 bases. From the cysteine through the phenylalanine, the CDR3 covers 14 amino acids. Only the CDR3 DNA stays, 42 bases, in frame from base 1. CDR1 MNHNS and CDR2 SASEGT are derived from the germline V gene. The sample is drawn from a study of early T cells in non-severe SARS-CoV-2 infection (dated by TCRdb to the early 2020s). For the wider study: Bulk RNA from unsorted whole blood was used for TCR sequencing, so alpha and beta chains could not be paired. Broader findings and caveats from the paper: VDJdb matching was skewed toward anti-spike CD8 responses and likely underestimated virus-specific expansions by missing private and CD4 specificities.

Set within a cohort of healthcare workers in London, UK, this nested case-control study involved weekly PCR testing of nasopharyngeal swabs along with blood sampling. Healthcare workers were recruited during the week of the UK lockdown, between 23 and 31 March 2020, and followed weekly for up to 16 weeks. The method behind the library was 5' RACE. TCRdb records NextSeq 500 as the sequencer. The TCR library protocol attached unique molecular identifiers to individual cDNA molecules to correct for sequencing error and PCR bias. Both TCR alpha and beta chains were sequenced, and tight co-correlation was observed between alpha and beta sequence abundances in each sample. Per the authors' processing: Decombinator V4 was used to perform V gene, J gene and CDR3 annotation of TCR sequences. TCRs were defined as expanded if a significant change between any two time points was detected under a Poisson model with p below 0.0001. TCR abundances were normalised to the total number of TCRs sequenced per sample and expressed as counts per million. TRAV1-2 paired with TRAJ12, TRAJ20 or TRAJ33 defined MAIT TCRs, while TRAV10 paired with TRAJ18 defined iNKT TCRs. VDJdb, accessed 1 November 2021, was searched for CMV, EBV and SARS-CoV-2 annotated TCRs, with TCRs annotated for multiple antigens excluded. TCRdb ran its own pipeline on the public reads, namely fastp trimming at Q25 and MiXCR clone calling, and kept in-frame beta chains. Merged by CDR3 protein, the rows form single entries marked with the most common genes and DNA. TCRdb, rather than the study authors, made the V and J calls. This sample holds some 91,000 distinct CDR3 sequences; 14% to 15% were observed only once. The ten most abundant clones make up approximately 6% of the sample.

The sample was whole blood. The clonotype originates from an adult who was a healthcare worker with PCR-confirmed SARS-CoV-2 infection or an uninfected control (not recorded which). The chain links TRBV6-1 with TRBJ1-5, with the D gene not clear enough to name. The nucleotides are TGTGCCAGCAAAATTATCTATAGCAATCAGCCCCAGCATTTT. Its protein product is CASKIIYSNQPQHF.